This TCR beta chain was recorded in a study of beta chain features in type 1 diabetes. TCRB transcripts that were expressed got sequenced, as all of the isolated RNA had been reverse transcribed. Profiling relied on immunoSEQ multiplex PCR, and the TCRdb table lists in-frame clones only, not all of them. The sample has 400,000 to 500,000 clones, approximately 15% seen once. This clone came up a few times. What it recognizes is unknown. Sorted populations were all over 95% pure. Study-wide results and caveats: Type 1 diabetes patients had fewer VDJ junction insertions and more deletions.

Germline values: CDR1 SGHNT, CDR2 YYREEE (reference sequence). The CDR3 consists of 15 residues. V lost 5 bases to trimming and J lost 4 bases; unmatched junction nucleotides: 9. The sequence was obtained from a man aged 30 to 45 in good health. The sample comprised naive CD4+ T cells from blood. The rearrangement joins TRBV5-4 to TRBJ2-7; 10 positions agree with TRBD2. The CDR3 nucleotides read TGTGCCAGCAGTTCTAGCGGGGGAAGTGGATACGAGCAGTACTTC. Translating gives CASSSSGGSGYEQYF.